This is a list of T cell receptor beta chains from one sample in a study of blood T cell repertoires in COVID-19. Sequencing used immunoSEQ multiplex PCR; TCRdb keeps in-frame clones, though not all of them. This sample carries 180,000 or so clones, around 80% of them seen once, and the ten largest clones take approximately 15%. Sequencing was done on a sample of PBMCs or T cells enriched from blood (not recorded which). These TCRs come from a man in his 60s who had been exposed to COVID-19. CDR3s include the opening cysteine and the closing phenylalanine or tryptophan. A D gene is named only where the DNA matches it firmly. Size values are once, few and many counts, or a class for expanded clones, and some rows have none.

J gene	V gene	clone size	D gene	CDR3 DNA	CDR3 protein
TRBJ1-5	TRBV15	few	TRBD1	TGTGCCACCAGCAGAGATTGGACAGGGGCAAGTCAGCCCCAGCATTTT	CATSRDWTGASQPQHF
TRBJ2-7	TRBV9	.	TRBD1	TGTGCCAGCAGCGCAATTGGGACAGGGGGCGGCGAGCAGTACTTC	CASSAIGTGGGEQYF
TRBJ2-7	TRBV2	few	.	TGTGCCAGCAACCCCAGTCCCTACGAGCAGTACTTC	CASNPSPYEQYF
TRBJ1-1	TRBV5-1	.	.	TGCGCCAGCAGCTTGGGTGGGGAGGAACCCAGGAACACTGAAGCTTTCTTT	CASSLGGEEPRNTEAFF
TRBJ1-1	TRBV2	.	.	TGTGCCAGCAGTGATACAGTGAACACTGAAGCTTTCTTT	CASSDTVNTEAFF
TRBJ1-3	TRBV28	.	.	TGTGCCATCGAGGCCTCTGGAAACACCATATATTTT	CAIEASGNTIYF
TRBJ2-7	TRBV10-3	.	TRBD1	TGTGCCATCAGTGGGGGACAGGGGGTTATCTACGAGCAGTACTTC	CAISGGQGVIYEQYF
TRBJ1-5	TRBV28	.	.	TGTGCCAGCAGAAACTCAGGGGTGAGCAATCAGCCCCAGCATTTT	CASRNSGVSNQPQHF
TRBJ2-7	TRBV7-2	once	TRBD2	TGTGCCAGCAGCTTAGTAGCGGGACTTCACGAGCAGTACTTC	CASSLVAGLHEQYF
TRBJ2-2	TRBV5-1	.	.	TGCGCCAGCAGCTTGGACAGGGTGGGGACCGGGGAGCTGTTTTTT	CASSLDRVGTGELFF
TRBJ1-2	TRBV27	.	TRBD1	TGTGCCAGCAGTTTCGCAGGGGGGCTGGGATATGGCTACACCTTC	CASSFAGGLGYGYTF
TRBJ1-4	TRBV25-1	.	TRBD1	TGTGCCAGCAGTGGACAGGGAAGCGAAAAACTGTTTTTT	CASSGQGSEKLFF
TRBJ1-5	TRBV5-1	.	.	TGCGCCAGCAGCTTGGCGGGGGGGGCAGGCAATCAGCCCCAGCATTTT	CASSLAGGAGNQPQHF
TRBJ2-7	TRBV28	.	.	TGTGCCAGCAGTAGACCGGACTGGCGGTGGGAGCAGTACTTC	CASSRPDWRWEQYF
TRBJ2-7	TRBV10-3	.	TRBD2	TGTGCCATCAGCGGGACTAGCGGAGGGACCTACGAGCAGTACTTC	CAISGTSGGTYEQYF
TRBJ2-3	TRBV18	.	.	TGTGCCAGCTCACCACCCCGGACTAGCACAGATACGCAGTATTTT	CASSPPRTSTDTQYF
TRBJ1-3	TRBV15	.	.	TGTGCCACCAGCAGAGATGGGAGAACCATATATTTT	CATSRDGRTIYF
TRBJ1-3	TRBV27	once	.	TGTGCCAGCAGTGAGGCTTCCTCTGGAAACACCATATATTTT	CASSEASSGNTIYF
TRBJ2-3	TRBV29-1	.	.	TGCAGCGCTCCTCCGGAGAGCACAGATACGCAGTATTTT	CSAPPESTDTQYF
TRBJ2-5	TRBV6-5	.	.	TGTGCCAGCAGTTCTTTGAGAGAGACCCAGTACTTC	CASSSLRETQYF
TRBJ2-7	TRBV20-1	.	TRBD1	TGCAGTGCTAGTACCGGGACAGAGGCCGAGCAGTACTTC	CSASTGTEAEQYF
TRBJ2-1	TRBV7-3	once	TRBD2	TGTGCCAGCAGCTTAAGGGCTAGCGGTTACAATGAGCAGTTCTTC	CASSLRASGYNEQFF
TRBJ1-2	TRBV19	.	TRBD1	TGTGCCAGTAGTATTACAGGGGAGAGAAGGGATGGCTACACCTTC	CASSITGERRDGYTF
TRBJ2-1	TRBV3-1/TRBV3-2	once	TRBD2	TGTGCCAGCAGCCAAGATCTAGCGGGGTTCTACAATGAGCAGTTCTTC	CASSQDLAGFYNEQFF
TRBJ2-1	TRBV5-6	.	.	TGTGCCAGCAGCGCCCTCCCCGCGACTAGATTCTACAATGAGCAGTTCTTC	CASSALPATRFYNEQFF
TRBJ1-1	TRBV21-1	.	.	TGTGCCAGCAGCGCTCAACGGGACAACAGGACTCCGAGGTTGATGAACACTGAAGCTTTCTTT	CASSAQRDNRTPRLMNTEAFF
TRBJ1-1	TRBV25-1	once	.	TGTGCCAGCAGTTCCACAGGGTTACCTGAAGCTTTCTTT	CASSSTGLPEAFF
TRBJ2-3	TRBV24-1	.	TRBD1	TGTGCCACCAGTGACTCAACAGGGGTCAGCACAGATACGCAGTATTTT	CATSDSTGVSTDTQYF
TRBJ2-5	TRBV23-1	.	.	TGCGCCAGCAGTCAAATGGAGGAGGAGACCCAGTACTTC	CASSQMEEETQYF
TRBJ2-3	TRBV12-3/TRBV12-4	.	.	TGTGCCAGCAAGCTACAGCTCACAGATACGCAGTATTTT	CASKLQLTDTQYF
TRBJ1-5	TRBV3-1/TRBV3-2	.	.	TGTGCCAGCAGCCACACCGCGAATACAGGGAACGGCGGGCCCCAGCATTTT	CASSHTANTGNGGPQHF
TRBJ2-7	TRBV19	.	TRBD1	TGTGCCAGTTCCGACAGGGTCACGGAGGAGCAGTACTTC	CASSDRVTEEQYF
TRBJ2-1	TRBV4-1	.	.	TGCGCCAGCAGCCAAGAGGGAAGCGGCTCGAGCTCCTACAATGAGCAGTTCTTC	CASSQEGSGSSSYNEQFF
TRBJ1-1	TRBV7-9	.	.	TGTGCCAGCAGCTTAAACAAGGCGGGTACTGAAGCTTTCTTT	CASSLNKAGTEAFF
TRBJ1-2	TRBV9	.	TRBD1	TGTGCCAGCAGCGTAGCGGGGGGACAGGGGAACTATGGCTACACCTTC	CASSVAGGQGNYGYTF
TRBJ2-3	TRBV19	.	TRBD1	TGTGCCAGTAGTATAGAGGACAGGAGCACAGATACGCAGTATTTT	CASSIEDRSTDTQYF
TRBJ2-7	TRBV6-6	.	TRBD2	TGTGCCACCCATAGCGGGAGTACCGACGAGCAGTACTTC	CATHSGSTDEQYF
TRBJ2-5	TRBV7-8	.	.	TGTGCCAGCAGCTTAAAGAGGATCCAAGAGACCCAGTACTTC	CASSLKRIQETQYF
TRBJ1-6	TRBV11-2	.	TRBD1	TGTGCCAGCACCCTGTCGGACAGGTTCTATAATTCACCCCTCCACTTT	CASTLSDRFYNSPLHF
TRBJ1-2	TRBV5-1	.	TRBD1	TGCGCCAGCAGCTTTCCGAACCAAACTTCCGGGACAGACTTCTATGGCTACACCTTC	CASSFPNQTSGTDFYGYTF
TRBJ2-5	TRBV11-3	.	.	TGTGCCAGCAGCCCCGGGGGTTCCAACTTGGAGACCCAGTACTTC	CASSPGGSNLETQYF
TRBJ2-3	TRBV5-1	.	TRBD2	TGCGCCAGCAGCCTCCAGACTAGCGGGAGTTCTATGGTTGCAGATACGCAGTATTTT	CASSLQTSGSSMVADTQYF
TRBJ1-5	TRBV19	.	.	TGTGCCAGTAGTACCCGAGACGGACTCAATCAGCCCCAGCATTTT	CASSTRDGLNQPQHF
TRBJ2-1	TRBV7-3	.	.	TGTGCCAGCAGCTTTGGACTCGAATACAATGAGCAGTTCTTC	CASSFGLEYNEQFF
TRBJ1-3	TRBV19	.	.	TGTGCCAGTAGTATACTCGGCGGTCCCGAGGACACCATATATTTT	CASSILGGPEDTIYF
TRBJ1-2	TRBV29-1	.	.	TGCAGCGTTGACCGTGGCTACACCTTC	CSVDRGYTF
TRBJ2-5	TRBV5-4	.	TRBD2	TGTGCCAGCAGCCAGACTAGCGGGATAAGGGAGACCCAGTACTTC	CASSQTSGIRETQYF
TRBJ1-1	TRBV13	.	.	TGTGCCAGCAGCGAAGGTCCGTTAGCCGAAGCTTTCTTT	CASSEGPLAEAFF
TRBJ2-1	TRBV5-1	.	TRBD2	TGCGCCAGCAGCTTAATTAGCGGGAGGGCCATCTACAATGAGCAGTTCTTC	CASSLISGRAIYNEQFF
TRBJ2-7	TRBV24-1	.	.	TGTGCCACCAGTGACACCGGACAGCTCTACGAGCAGTACTTC	CATSDTGQLYEQYF
TRBJ2-4	TRBV19	.	TRBD1	TGTGCCAGTAGTGGTGACAGGGGGCTTGGCAAAAACATTCAGTACTTC	CASSGDRGLGKNIQYF
TRBJ1-1	TRBV11-3	.	.	TGTGCCAGCAGCTTAGCAGGGGAGAACACTGAAGCTTTCTTT	CASSLAGENTEAFF
TRBJ2-7	TRBV27	few	TRBD2	TGTGCCAGCAGTTTGGGACGAGGGAGGGCCTCTTTCCACGAGCAGTACTTC	CASSLGRGRASFHEQYF
TRBJ1-5	TRBV4-1	.	.	TGCGCCAGCAGCCAAGAGTTGTCGAGGGCCCATGAGCCCCAGCATTTT	CASSQELSRAHEPQHF
TRBJ1-6	TRBV6-1	once	.	TGTGCCAGCAGTGACACCGGGTGGTCACCCCTCCACTTT	CASSDTGWSPLHF
TRBJ2-7	TRBV11-3	.	TRBD2	TGTGCCAGCAGCTGGACTAGCGGGAGCGAGCAGTACTTC	CASSWTSGSEQYF
TRBJ1-2	TRBV6-1	.	TRBD1	TGTGCCAGCAGTGACTACCGGGACAGGGGGCCGACTGCGAGTTATGGCTACACCTTC	CASSDYRDRGPTASYGYTF